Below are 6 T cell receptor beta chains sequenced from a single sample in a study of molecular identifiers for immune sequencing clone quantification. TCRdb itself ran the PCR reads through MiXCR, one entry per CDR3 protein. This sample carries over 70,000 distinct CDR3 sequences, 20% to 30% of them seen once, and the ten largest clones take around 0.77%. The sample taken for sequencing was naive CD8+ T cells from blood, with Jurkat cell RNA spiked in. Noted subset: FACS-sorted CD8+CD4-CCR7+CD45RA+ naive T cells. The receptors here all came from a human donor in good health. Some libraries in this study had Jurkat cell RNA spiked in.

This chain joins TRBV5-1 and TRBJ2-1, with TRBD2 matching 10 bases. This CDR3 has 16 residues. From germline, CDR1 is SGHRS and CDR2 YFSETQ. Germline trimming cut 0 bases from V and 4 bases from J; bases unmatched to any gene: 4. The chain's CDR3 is CASSLEVAGGYNEQFF. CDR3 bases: TGCGCCAGCAGCTTGGAAGTAGCGGGAGGATACAATGAGCAGTTCTTC.

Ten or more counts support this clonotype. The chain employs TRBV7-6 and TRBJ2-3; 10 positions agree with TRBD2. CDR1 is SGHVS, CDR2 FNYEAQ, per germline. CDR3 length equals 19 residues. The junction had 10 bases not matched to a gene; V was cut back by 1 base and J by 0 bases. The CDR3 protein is CASSLDPPQLAGSTDTQYF. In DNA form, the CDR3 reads TGTGCCAGCAGCTTAGATCCCCCCCAACTAGCGGGGAGCACAGATACGCAGTATTTT.

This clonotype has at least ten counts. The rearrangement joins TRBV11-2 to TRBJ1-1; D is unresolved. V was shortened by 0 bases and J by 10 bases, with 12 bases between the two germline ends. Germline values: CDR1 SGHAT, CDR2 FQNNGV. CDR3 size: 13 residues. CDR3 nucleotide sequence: TGTGCCAGCAGCTTAGAAAAGGCGCTCGGAGCTTTCTTT. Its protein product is CASSLEKALGAFF.

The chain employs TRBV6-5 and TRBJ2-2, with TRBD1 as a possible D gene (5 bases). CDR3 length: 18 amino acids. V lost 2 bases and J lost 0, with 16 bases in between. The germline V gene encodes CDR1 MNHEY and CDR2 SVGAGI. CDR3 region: CASSYLPSTGTNTGELFF. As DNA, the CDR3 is TGTGCCAGCAGTTACCTCCCGAGCACAGGAACGAACACCGGGGAGCTGTTTTTT.

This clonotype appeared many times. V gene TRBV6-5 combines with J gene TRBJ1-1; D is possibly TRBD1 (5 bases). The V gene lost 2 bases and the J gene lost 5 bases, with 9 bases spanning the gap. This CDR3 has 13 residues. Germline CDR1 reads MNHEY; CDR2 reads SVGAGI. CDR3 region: CASSYGGTTEAFF. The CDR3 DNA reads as TGTGCCAGCAGTTACGGGGGTACTACTGAAGCTTTCTTT.

CDR3 sequence reads: CAISDSDHQYF. CDR3 in DNA: TGTGCCATCAGTGACAGTGACCACCAGTACTTC. The chain employs TRBV10-3 and TRBJ2-7; D remains unclear. Germline V gene sequence: CDR1 ENHRY, CDR2 SYGVKD. The CDR3 sequence is 11 residues long. Trimming cost V 3 bases and J 10 bases, with 10 bases left between them.